Listed here are 6 T cell receptor beta chains from one sample, sequenced in a study of blood T cells in healthy people across ages. A second PCR, run for about 7 to 12 cycles, used a sample-barcoded 5' primer plus a J-beta primer mix. From the 5' RACE reads, TCRdb called clonotypes with MiXCR, one entry per CDR3 protein. The repertoire holds 800,000 to 950,000 distinct CDR3 sequences, with about 48% as singletons. Sequenced: blood. Source of these receptors: a man aged 25 to 40 in good health.

The rearrangement links TRBV3-1 to TRBJ2-7, with 12 nucleotides matching TRBD2. The germline V gene has CDR1 LGHDT and CDR2 YNNKEL (reference sequence). The V segment lost 4 bases and the J segment 2 bases; nucleotides outside the gene matches: 3. The CDR3 has 15 amino acids. The CDR3 loop reads CASSPRLAGAYEQYF. CDR3 DNA: TGTGCCAGCAGCCCAAGACTAGCGGGGGCCTACGAGCAGTACTTC.

This clonotype showed up just once. The rearrangement joins TRBV3-1 to TRBJ2-4; D could derive from TRBD1 or TRBD2 (5 bases each). Germline CDR1 reads LGHDT; CDR2 reads YNNKEL (reference sequence). This CDR3 is 17 amino acids long. V was shortened by 1 base and J by 0 bases, with 13 bases between the two germline ends. CDR3 in amino acids: CASSQVLGPLAKNIQYF. In nucleotides, the CDR3 is TGTGCCAGCAGCCAAGTCTTGGGACCTCTAGCCAAAAACATTCAGTACTTC.

This clonotype was found a few times. V usage is TRBV20-1 and J usage is TRBJ2-1; 8 nucleotides line up with TRBD1. CDR1 DFQATT and CDR2 SNEGSKA come from the germline V gene (reference sequence). J lost 4 bases, V lost 4 bases, and 12 bases had no gene match. The CDR3 covers 16 residues. CDR3 nucleotide sequence: TGCAGTGCTACCGCCCCGGACAGGGCGCCGTACAATGAGCAGTTCTTC. Translation gives CSATAPDRAPYNEQFF.

A remark on this clonotype: A much bigger clone sits one base away, suggesting this may be a read error. The chain is built from TRBV28 and TRBJ2-5; the D is unclear. The J call may be incorrect, as the DNA end agrees better with TRBJ2-7. This CDR3 spans 14 amino acids. Germline V gene sequence: CDR1 MDHEN, CDR2 SYDVKM. DNA of the CDR3: TGTGCCAGCAGTTTGGCTGGGGTCTCCTTCGAGCAGTACTTC. Translating gives CASSLAGVSFEQYF.

The gene calls are TRBV4-1 and TRBJ2-3, with 12 bases lining up with TRBD2. V trimming: 4 bases; J trimming: 0 bases; junction bases outside the gene matches: 2. The length of the CDR3 is 16 residues. Germline V gene lookup returns CDR1 MGHRA and CDR2 YSYEKL. This chain's CDR3 is CASSPLAGGSTDTQYF. For the CDR3, the DNA is TGCGCCAGCAGCCCCCTAGCGGGGGGGAGCACAGATACGCAGTATTTT.

The chain employs TRBV28 and TRBJ1-6; tentatively, D is TRBD1 (5 bases). Germline V gene sequence: CDR1 MDHEN, CDR2 SYDVKM. Trimming removed 1 base at V and 5 bases at J, with 9 bases between. This CDR3 comprises 15 residues. The CDR3 region is CASSLSTDNNSPLHF. In nucleotides, the CDR3 is TGTGCCAGCAGTTTATCGACAGATAATAATTCACCCCTCCACTTT.